This TCR beta chain was sequenced in a study of control samples from healthy donors and cancer patients. Measured with immunoSEQ multiplex PCR; TCRdb has only the in-frame clones, and not every one. The top ten hold around 2.2% of the sample, which has over 150,000 clones, around 90% seen once. Per the germline V gene, CDR1 is KGHDR and CDR2 is SFDVKD. Trimming left V 4 bases short and J 9 bases short, with 10 bases between. The CDR3 has 12 residues. The specimen sequenced was blood. The source is a middle-aged woman in good health. This chain uses TRBV24-1 with TRBJ2-3, with a tentative D call TRBD1 (6 bases). The CDR3 DNA reads as TGTGCCACCAGTGACCTTACAGGGACGCAGTATTTT. Its protein is CATSDLTGTQYF.